The clone carrying this T cell receptor beta chain was detected once. This CDR3 has 14 residues. Germline CDR1 SGHTA, CDR2 FQGTGA. V lost 2 bases and J 7 bases, leaving 9 bases between the germline ends. These data come from a study of CD8 T cells in Susac syndrome. Reverse transcription of roughly 0.5 to 1 ug RNA used random hexamers. TCRdb called the immunoSEQ multiplex PCR reads again in MiXCR, with one record for every CDR3 protein. The sample records 95,000 or so distinct CDR3 sequences, 85% to 95% being singletons. Sequenced material: CD8+ T cells from PBMCs. This receptor was obtained from a human donor in good health. The chain links TRBV7-3 to TRBJ1-6; D remains ambiguous. The CDR3 spells CASSLGGLNSPLHF. In nucleotides, the CDR3 is TGTGCCAGCAGCTTAGGCGGCTTGAATTCACCCCTCCACTTT.